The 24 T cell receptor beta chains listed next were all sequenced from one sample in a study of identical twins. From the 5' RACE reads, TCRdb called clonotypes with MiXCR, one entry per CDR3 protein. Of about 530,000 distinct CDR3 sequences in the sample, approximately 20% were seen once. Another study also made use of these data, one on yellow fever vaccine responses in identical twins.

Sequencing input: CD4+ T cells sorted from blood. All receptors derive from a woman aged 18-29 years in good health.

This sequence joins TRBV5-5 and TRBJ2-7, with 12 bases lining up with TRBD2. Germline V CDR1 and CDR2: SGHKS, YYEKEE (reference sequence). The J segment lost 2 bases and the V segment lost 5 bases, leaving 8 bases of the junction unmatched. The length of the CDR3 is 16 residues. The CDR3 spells CASRSRLAGAPYEQYV. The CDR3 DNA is TGTGCCAGCAGGTCACGACTAGCGGGGGCCCCCTACGAGCAGTACGTC.

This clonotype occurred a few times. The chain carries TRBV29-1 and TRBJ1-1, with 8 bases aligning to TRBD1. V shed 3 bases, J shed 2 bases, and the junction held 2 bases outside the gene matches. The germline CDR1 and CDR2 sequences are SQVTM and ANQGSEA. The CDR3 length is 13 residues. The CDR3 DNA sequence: TGCAGCGTTGAGGGACAGGCCAACACTGAAGCTTTCTTT. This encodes CSVEGQANTEAFF.

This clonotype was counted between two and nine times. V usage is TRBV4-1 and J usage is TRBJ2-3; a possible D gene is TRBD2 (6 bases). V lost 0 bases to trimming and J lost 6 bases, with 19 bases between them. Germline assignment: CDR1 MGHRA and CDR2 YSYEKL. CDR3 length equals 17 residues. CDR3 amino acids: CASSQDRRGMVGDTQYF. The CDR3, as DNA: TGCGCCAGCAGCCAAGATCGACGGGGGATGGTTGGGGATACGCAGTATTTT.

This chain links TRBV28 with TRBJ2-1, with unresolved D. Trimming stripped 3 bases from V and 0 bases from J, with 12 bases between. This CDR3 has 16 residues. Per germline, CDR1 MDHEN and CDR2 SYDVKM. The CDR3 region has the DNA TGTGCCAGCAGTTTTTTTTGGGGAAGCTCCTACAATGAGCAGTTCTTC. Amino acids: CASSFFWGSSYNEQFF.

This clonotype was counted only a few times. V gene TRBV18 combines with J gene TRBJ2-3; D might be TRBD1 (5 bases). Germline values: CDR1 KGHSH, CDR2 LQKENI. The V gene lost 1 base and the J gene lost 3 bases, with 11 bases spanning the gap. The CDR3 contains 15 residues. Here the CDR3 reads CASSPQGLSTDTQYF. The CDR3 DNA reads TGTGCCAGCTCACCACAGGGGTTATCTACAGATACGCAGTATTTT.

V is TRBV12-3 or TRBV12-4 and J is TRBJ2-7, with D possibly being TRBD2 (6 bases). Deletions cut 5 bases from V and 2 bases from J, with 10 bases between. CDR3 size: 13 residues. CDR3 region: CASSGRTPYEQYF. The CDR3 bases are TGTGCCAGCAGTGGGAGGACCCCCTACGAGCAGTACTTC.

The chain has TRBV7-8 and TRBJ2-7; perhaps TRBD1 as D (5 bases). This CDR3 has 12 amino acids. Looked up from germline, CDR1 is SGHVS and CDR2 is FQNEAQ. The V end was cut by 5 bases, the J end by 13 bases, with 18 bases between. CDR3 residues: CASSHRTVTNYF. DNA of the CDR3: TGTGCCAGCAGCCACAGGACCGTTACAAATTACTTC.

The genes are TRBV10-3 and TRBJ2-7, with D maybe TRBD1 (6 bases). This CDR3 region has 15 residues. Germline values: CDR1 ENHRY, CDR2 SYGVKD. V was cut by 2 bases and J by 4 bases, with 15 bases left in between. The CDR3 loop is CAISEPDSPPYEQYF. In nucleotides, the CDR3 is TGTGCCATCAGTGAGCCGGACAGTCCTCCGTACGAGCAGTACTTC.

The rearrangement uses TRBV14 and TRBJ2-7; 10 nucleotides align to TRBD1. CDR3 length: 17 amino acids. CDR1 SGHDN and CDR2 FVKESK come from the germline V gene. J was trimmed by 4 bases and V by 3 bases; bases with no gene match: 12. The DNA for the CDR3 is TGTGCCAGCAGCCATAGATTACCGAGACAGGGGGCATACGAGCAGTACTTC. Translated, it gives CASSHRLPRQGAYEQYF.

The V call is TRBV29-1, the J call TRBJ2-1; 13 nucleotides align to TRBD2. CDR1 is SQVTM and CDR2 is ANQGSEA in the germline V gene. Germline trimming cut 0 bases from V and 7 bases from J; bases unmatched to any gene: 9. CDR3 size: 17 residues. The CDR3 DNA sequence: TGCAGCGTTGAAGATCACGGACTAGCGGGAGTGGGGAATGAGCAGTTCTTC. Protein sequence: CSVEDHGLAGVGNEQFF.

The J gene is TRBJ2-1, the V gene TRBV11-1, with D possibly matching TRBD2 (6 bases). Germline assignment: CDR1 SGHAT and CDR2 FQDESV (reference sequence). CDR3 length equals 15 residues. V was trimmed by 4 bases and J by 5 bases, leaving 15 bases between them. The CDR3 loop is CASSSPAGPNNEQFF. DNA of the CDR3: TGTGCCAGCAGCTCCCCAGCGGGCCCTAACAATGAGCAGTTCTTC. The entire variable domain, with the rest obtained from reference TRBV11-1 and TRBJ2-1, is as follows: EAEVAQSPRYKITEKSQAVAFWCDPISGHATLYWYRQILGQGPELLVQFQDESVVDDSQLPKDRFSAERLKGVDSTLKIQPAELGDSAMYLCASSSPAGPNNEQFFGPGTRLTVL.

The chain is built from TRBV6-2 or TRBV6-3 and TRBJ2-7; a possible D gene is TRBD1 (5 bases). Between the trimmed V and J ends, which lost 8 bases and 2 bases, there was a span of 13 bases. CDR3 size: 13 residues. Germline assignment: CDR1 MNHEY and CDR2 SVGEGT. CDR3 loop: CASANPGPYEQYV. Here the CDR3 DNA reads TGTGCCAGCGCCAATCCAGGGCCCTACGAGCAGTACGTC.

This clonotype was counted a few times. The CDR3: CSAPRAGYFDEQYF. In nucleotides, the CDR3 is TGCAGTGCTCCCCGAGCGGGATATTTCGACGAGCAGTACTTC. The V and J genes are TRBV20-1 and TRBJ2-7; 7 nucleotides agree with TRBD2. CDR3 size: 14 residues. Germline V lookup: CDR1 DFQATT, CDR2 SNEGSKA (reference sequence). The V gene end was trimmed by 5 bases and the J gene end by 5 bases; junction bases not matched to a gene: 12.

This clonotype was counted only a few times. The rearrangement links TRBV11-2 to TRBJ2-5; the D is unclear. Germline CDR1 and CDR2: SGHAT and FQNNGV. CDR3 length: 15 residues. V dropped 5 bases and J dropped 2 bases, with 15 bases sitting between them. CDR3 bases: TGTGCCAGCAGCCTGAGGCTAGTGCTACAAGAGACCCAGTACTTC. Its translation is CASSLRLVLQETQYF.

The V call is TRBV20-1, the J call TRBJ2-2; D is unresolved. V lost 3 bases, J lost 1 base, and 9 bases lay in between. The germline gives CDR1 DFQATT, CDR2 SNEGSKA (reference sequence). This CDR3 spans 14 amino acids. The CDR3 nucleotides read TGCAGTGCTAGTCCCCCGGTGAACACCGGGGAGCTGTTTTTT. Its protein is CSASPPVNTGELFF.

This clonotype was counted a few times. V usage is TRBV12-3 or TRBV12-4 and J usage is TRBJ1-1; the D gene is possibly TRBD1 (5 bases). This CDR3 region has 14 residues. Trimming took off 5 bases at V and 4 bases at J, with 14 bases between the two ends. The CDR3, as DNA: TGTGCCAGCAGTGTTATTGGGACTTTCACTGAAGCTTTCTTT. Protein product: CASSVIGTFTEAFF.

CDR3 sequence reads: CASSNGLAGVQETQYF. The CDR3 DNA sequence: TGTGCCAGCAGTAACGGACTAGCGGGAGTCCAAGAGACCCAGTACTTC. The V gene is TRBV6-1, the J gene TRBJ2-5, with 13 bases that match TRBD2. From germline, CDR1 is MNHNS and CDR2 SASEGT. V was clipped by 5 bases and J by 1 base; unmatched bases: 4. The length of the CDR3 is 16 residues.

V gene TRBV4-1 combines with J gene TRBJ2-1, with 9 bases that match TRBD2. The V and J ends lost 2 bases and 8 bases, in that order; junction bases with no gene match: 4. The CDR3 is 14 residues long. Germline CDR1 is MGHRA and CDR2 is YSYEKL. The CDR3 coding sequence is TGCGCCAGCAGCCAAACGGGACTAGCTTATGAGCAGTTCTTC. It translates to CASSQTGLAYEQFF.

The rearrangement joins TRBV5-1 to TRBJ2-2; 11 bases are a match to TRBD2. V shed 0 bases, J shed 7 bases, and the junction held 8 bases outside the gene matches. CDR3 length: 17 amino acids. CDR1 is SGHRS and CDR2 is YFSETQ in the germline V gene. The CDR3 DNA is TGCGCCAGCAGCTTGGAAGTACTAGCGGGAGACCTCGGGGAGCTGTTTTTT. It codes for CASSLEVLAGDLGELFF. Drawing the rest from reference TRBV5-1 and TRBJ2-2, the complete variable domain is KAGVTQTPRYLIKTRGQQVTLSCSPISGHRSVSWYQQTPGQGLQFLFEYFSETQRNKGNFPGRFSGRQFSNSRSEMNVSTLELGDSALYLCASSLEVLAGDLGELFFGEGSRLTVL.

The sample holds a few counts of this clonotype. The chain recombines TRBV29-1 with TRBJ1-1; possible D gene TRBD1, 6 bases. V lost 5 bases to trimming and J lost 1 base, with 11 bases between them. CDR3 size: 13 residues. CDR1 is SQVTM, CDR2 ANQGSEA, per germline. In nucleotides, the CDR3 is TGCAGCGTTCTGGGACAAAGGAACACTGAAGCTTTCTTT. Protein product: CSVLGQRNTEAFF.

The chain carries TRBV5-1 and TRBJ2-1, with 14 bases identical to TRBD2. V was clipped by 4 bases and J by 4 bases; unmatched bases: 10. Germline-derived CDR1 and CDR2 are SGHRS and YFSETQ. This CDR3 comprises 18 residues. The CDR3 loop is CASSTGLAGVTSYNEQFF. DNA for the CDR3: TGCGCCAGCAGCACGGGACTAGCGGGGGTAACCTCTTACAATGAGCAGTTCTTC.

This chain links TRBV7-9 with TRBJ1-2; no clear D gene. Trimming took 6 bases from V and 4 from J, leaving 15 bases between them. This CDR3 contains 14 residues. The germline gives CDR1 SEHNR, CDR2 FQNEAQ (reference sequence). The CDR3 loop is CASRREKIAYGYTF. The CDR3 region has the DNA TGTGCCAGCAGGCGGGAGAAAATTGCCTATGGCTACACCTTC.

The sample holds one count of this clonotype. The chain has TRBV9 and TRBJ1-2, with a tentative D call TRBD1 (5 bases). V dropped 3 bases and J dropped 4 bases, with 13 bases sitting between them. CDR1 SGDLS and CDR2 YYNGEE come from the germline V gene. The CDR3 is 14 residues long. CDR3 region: CASSGQGSVYGYTF. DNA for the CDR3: TGTGCCAGCAGCGGTCAGGGATCGGTCTATGGCTACACCTTC.

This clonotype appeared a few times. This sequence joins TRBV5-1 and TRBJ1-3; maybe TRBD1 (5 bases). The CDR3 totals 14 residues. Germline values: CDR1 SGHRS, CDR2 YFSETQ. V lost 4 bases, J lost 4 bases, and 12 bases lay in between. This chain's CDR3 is CASSRTGFGNTIYF. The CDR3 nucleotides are TGCGCCAGCAGCCGAACAGGATTCGGAAACACCATATATTTT.